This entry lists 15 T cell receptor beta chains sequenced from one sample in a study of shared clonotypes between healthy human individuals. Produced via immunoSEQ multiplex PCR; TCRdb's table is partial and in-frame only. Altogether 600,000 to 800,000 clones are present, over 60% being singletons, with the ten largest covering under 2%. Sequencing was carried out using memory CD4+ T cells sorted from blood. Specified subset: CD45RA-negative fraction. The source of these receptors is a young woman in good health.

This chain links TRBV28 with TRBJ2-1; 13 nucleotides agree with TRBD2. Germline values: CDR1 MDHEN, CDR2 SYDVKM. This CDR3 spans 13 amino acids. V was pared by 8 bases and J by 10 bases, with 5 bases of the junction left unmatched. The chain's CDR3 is CASGLAGAWEQFF. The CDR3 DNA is TGTGCCAGCGGACTAGCGGGAGCATGGGAGCAGTTCTTC.

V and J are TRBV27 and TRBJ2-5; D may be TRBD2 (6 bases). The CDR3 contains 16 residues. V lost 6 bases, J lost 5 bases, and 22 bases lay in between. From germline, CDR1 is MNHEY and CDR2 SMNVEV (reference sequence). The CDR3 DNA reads TGTGCCAGCAGCCCTCTCACGGGAGCGGGTAGGGAGACCCAGTACTTC. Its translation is CASSPLTGAGRETQYF.

The CDR3 DNA is TGTGCCAGCAGCTCCGAAGGTGACAATGAGCAGTTCTTC. Its translation: CASSSEGDNEQFF. V is TRBV5-6 and J is TRBJ2-1; D gene unclear. Trimming took 3 bases from V and 5 from J, leaving 9 bases between them. The CDR3 loop spans 13 amino acids. Germline V lookup: CDR1 SGHDT, CDR2 YYEEEE.

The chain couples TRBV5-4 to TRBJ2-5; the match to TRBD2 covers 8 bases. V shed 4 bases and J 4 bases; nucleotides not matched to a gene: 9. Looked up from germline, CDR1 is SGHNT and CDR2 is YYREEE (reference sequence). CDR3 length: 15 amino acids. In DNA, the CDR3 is TGTGCCAGCAGCCCAATTGCGGGGGGAGGAGAGACCCAGTACTTC. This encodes CASSPIAGGGETQYF. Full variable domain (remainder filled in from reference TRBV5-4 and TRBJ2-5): ETGVTQSPTHLIKTRGQQVTLRCSSQSGHNTVSWYQQALGQGPQFIFQYYREEENGRGNFPPRFSGLQFPNYSSELNVNALELDDSALYLCASSPIAGGGETQYFGPGTRLLVL.

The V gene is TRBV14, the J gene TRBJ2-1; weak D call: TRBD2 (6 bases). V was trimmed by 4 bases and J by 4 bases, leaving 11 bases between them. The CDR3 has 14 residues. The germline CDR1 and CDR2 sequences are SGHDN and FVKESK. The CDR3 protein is CASSPLAKYNEQFF. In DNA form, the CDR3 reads TGTGCCAGCAGCCCCCTAGCGAAATACAATGAGCAGTTCTTC.

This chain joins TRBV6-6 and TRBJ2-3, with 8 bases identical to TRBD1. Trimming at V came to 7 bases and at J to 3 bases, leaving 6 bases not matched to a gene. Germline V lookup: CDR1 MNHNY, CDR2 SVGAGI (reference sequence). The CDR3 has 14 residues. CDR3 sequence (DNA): TGTGCCAGCAAATTTCAGGGGGCAACAGATACGCAGTATTTT. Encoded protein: CASKFQGATDTQYF.

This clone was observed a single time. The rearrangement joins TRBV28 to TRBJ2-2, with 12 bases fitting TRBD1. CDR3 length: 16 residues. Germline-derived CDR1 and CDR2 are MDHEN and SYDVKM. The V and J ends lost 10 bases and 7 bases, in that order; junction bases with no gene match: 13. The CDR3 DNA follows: TGTGCCATCCCGTCGGGACAGGGGGCGTTGAGCGGGGAGCTGTTTTTT. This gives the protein CAIPSGQGALSGELFF.

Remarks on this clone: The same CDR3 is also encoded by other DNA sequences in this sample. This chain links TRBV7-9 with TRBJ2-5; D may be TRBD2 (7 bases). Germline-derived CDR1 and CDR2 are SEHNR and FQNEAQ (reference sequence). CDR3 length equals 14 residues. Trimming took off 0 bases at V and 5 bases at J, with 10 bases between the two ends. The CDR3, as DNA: TGTGCCAGCAGCTTAGCGAGGGGGGGGGAGACCCAGTACTTC. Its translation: CASSLARGGETQYF.

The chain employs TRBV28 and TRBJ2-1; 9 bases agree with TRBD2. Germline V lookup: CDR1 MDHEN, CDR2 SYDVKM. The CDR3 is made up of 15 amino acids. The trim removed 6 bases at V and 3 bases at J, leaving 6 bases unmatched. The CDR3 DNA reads TGTGCCAGCAGCCGCGGGACTAGCTACTACAATGAGCAGTTCTTC. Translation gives CASSRGTSYYNEQFF.

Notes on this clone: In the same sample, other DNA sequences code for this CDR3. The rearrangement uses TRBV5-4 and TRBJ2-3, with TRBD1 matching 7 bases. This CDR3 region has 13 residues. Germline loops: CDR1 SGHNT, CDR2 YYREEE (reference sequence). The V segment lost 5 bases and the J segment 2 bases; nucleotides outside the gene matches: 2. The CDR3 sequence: CASRTGATDTQYF. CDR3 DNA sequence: TGTGCCAGCAGAACAGGGGCCACAGATACGCAGTATTTT.

The CDR3, as DNA: TGCGCCAGCAGCAGTGGGACTAGGGGGCAAGAGACCCAGTACTTC. Translation gives CASSSGTRGQETQYF. The chain uses TRBV5-1 and TRBJ2-5; 8 positions match TRBD2. The CDR3 is made up of 15 amino acids. CDR1 SGHRS and CDR2 YFSETQ come from the germline V gene. V gave up 4 bases and J gave up 2 bases; unmatched junction bases: 7.

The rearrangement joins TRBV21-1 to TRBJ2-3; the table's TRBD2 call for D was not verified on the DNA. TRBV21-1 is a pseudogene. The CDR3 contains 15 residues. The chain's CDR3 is CASSKGGRLSDTQYF. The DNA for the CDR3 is TGTGCCAGCAGCAAGGGGGGGCGACTTTCAGATACGCAGTATTTT.

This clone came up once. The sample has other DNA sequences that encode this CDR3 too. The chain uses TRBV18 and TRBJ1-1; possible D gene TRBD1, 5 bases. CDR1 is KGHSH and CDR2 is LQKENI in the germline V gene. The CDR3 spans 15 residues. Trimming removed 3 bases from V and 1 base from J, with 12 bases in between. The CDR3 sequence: CASSPGLGENTEAFF. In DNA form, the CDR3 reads TGTGCCAGCTCACCCGGGTTAGGGGAGAACACTGAAGCTTTCTTT.

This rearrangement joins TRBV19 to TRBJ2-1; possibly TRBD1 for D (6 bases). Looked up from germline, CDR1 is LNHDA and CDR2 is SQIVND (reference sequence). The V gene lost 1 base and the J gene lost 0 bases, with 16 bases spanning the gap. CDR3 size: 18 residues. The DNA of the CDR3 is TGTGCCAGTAGTATAGCCCCAATACAGGGTTACTCCTACAATGAGCAGTTCTTC. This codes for CASSIAPIQGYSYNEQFF.

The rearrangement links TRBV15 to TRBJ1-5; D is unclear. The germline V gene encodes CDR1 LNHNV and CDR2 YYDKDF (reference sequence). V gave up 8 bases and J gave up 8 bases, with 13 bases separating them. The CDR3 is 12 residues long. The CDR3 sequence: CATSGPGKPQHF. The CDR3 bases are TGTGCCACCTCCGGGCCTGGAAAGCCCCAGCATTTT.